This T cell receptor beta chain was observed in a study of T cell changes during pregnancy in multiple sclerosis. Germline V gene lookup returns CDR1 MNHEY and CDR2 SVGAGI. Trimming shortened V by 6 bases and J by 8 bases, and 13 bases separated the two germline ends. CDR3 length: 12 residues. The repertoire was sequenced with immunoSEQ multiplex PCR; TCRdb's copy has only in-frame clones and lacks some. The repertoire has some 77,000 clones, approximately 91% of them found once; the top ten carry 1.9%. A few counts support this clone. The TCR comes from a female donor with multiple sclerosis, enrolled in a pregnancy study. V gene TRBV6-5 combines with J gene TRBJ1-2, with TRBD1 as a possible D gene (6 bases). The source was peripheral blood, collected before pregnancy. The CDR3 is CASRGQSVGYTF. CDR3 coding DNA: TGTGCCAGCAGAGGACAGTCTGTCGGCTACACCTTC.